The 30 T cell receptor beta chains listed next were all sequenced from one sample in a study of response to subunit inactivated influenza vaccine. One entry per CDR3 protein, called by TCRdb with MiXCR from the RT-PCR reads. The sample holds roughly 500,000 distinct CDR3 sequences, approximately 20% seen once. This sample also appeared in a second study, on T cells expressing NK-cell markers. In that study: Production of TCR beta cDNA relied on 5'RACE template switching with UMIs.

The sequences come from CD4+ T cells sorted from PBMCs, collected approximately 13 days after vaccination. All receptors come from a man in his fifties who received an inactivated influenza vaccine.

This chain joins TRBV29-1 and TRBJ1-6; D not certain. The CDR3 length is 13 residues. V shed 4 bases and J shed 10 bases, with 14 bases lying between them. Germline V gene sequence: CDR1 SQVTM, CDR2 ANQGSEA. The CDR3 nucleotides read TGCAGCGTTGCTGCGGGGATCGGATCACCCCTCCACTTT. Protein: CSVAAGIGSPLHF.

A few counts support this clonotype. Relative to the germline gene, one junction end is altered; a read error may explain this. The chain employs TRBV7-7 and TRBJ2-7, with D unresolved. Germline V CDR1 and CDR2: SSHAT, FNYEAQ (reference sequence). This CDR3 spans 15 amino acids. CDR3 sequence reads: CASSLASGPVYEQYF. The CDR3 DNA sequence: TGTGCTAGCAGCTTAGCAAGTGGGCCGGTGTACGAGCAGTACTTC.

This clonotype was found a few times. This chain links TRBV5-1 with TRBJ2-5; 9 bases line up with TRBD2. This CDR3 spans 15 amino acids. V lost 0 bases to trimming and J lost 0 bases; unmatched junction nucleotides: 0. Per the germline V gene, CDR1 is SGHRS and CDR2 is YFSETQ. The CDR3 coding sequence is TGCGCCAGCAGCTTGGGGACTAGCGACCAAGAGACCCAGTACTTC. Amino acids: CASSLGTSDQETQYF.

The sample holds a few counts of this clonotype. A much larger clonotype is one base distant, so this may be a read error. The chain is built from TRBV28 and TRBJ2-2; unclear D gene. The V and J ends lost 4 bases and 3 bases respectively, with 3 bases between them. The CDR3 has 12 residues. From germline, CDR1 is MDHEN and CDR2 SYDVKM. The CDR3, as DNA: TGTGCCAGCAGTTGGTACACCGGGGAGCTGTTTTTT. Protein sequence: CASSWYTGELFF.

In its sample, this clonotype was seen a few times. The chain carries TRBV20-1 and TRBJ2-1; tentative D call: TRBD2 (6 bases). Germline V gene sequence: CDR1 DFQATT, CDR2 SNEGSKA (reference sequence). The length of the CDR3 is 14 residues. The ends were cut back, 1 base at V and 5 bases at J, with 12 bases in the middle. In DNA form, the CDR3 reads TGCAGTGCTAGAGGCGAAGCGGGCAACAATGAGCAGTTCTTC. It encodes CSARGEAGNNEQFF.

This clonotype was seen a handful of times. This chain links TRBV6-1 with TRBJ2-1; the match to TRBD2 covers 13 bases. The V and J ends lost 6 bases and 10 bases, in that order; junction bases with no gene match: 9. The CDR3 has 15 residues. The V gene's germline CDR1 is MNHNS and CDR2 SASEGT. The CDR3 nucleotides are TGTGCCAGCAGAGACGGACTAGCGGGAGTTAAGGAGCAGTTCTTC. Protein product: CASRDGLAGVKEQFF.

The chain joins TRBV6-2 or TRBV6-3 to TRBJ2-1, with 7 nucleotides matching TRBD2. The CDR3 runs 18 residues. The germline V gene has CDR1 MNHEY and CDR2 SVGEGT. V lost 4 bases, J lost 4 bases, and 16 bases stayed unmatched. The CDR3 is CASSSSRLATSPYNEQFF. The CDR3 DNA is TGTGCCAGCAGTTCATCCAGACTAGCCACGAGTCCTTACAATGAGCAGTTCTTC.

CDR3 bases: TGTGCCAGCAGTTTAAGGGGATCTTATAATTCACCCCTCCACTTT. Translating it yields CASSLRGSYNSPLHF. This sequence joins TRBV12-3 or TRBV12-4 and TRBJ1-6, with D possibly TRBD1 on 5 matching bases. V lost 2 bases and J lost 4, with 9 bases in between. CDR3 size: 15 residues.

This clonotype has ten or more counts. The V call is TRBV20-1, the J call TRBJ2-7; 8 positions agree with TRBD2. CDR3 length: 14 residues. The junction had 10 bases not matched to a gene; V was cut back by 6 bases and J by 3 bases. Germline CDR1 is DFQATT and CDR2 is SNEGSKA (reference sequence). The CDR3 loop is CSAPLTGGYYEQYF. The CDR3, as DNA: TGCAGTGCGCCTCTCACGGGAGGGTACTACGAGCAGTACTTC.

There are a few counts of this clonotype. This chain connects TRBV7-9 to TRBJ2-5, with D maybe TRBD1 (6 bases). The CDR3 consists of 14 residues. V lost 5 bases, J lost 2 bases, and 12 bases lay in between. Germline-derived CDR1 and CDR2 are SEHNR and FQNEAQ (reference sequence). The CDR3 nucleotides read TGTGCCAGCAGCCATTTTGACAGGCAAGAGACCCAGTACTTC. Residues: CASSHFDRQETQYF.

This clonotype occurred a few times. The chain joins TRBV6-2 or TRBV6-3 to TRBJ2-1; 7 nucleotides line up with TRBD2. Germline V gene data show CDR1 as MNHEY and CDR2 as SVGEGT. The CDR3 consists of 14 residues. V shed 6 bases and J 6 bases; nucleotides not matched to a gene: 8. CDR3 nucleotide sequence: TGTGCCAGCAGCCAATCTAGCGGACGCAATGAGCAGTTCTTC. Translation: CASSQSSGRNEQFF.

This clonotype was found a few times. The rearrangement joins TRBV6-2 or TRBV6-3 to TRBJ2-7; D is possibly TRBD1 or TRBD2 (7 bases each). There are 17 residues in the CDR3. Germline CDR1 and CDR2: MNHEY and SVGEGT. The V gene lost 6 bases and the J gene lost 2 bases, with 23 bases spanning the gap. The DNA of the CDR3 is TGTGCCAGCAGACGACAGGGAGTGGGTCTAGCGGCCTACGAGCAGTACTTC. Its translation is CASRRQGVGLAAYEQYF.

This clonotype was counted a few times. The genes are TRBV28 and TRBJ2-7; 10 nucleotides match TRBD2. The germline V gene encodes CDR1 MDHEN and CDR2 SYDVKM. J gave up 0 bases and V 3 bases, and 14 bases lay outside the gene matches. The CDR3 has 19 residues. DNA of the CDR3: TGTGCCAGCAGTTTTCCAATCGGACTAGCGGAACCATCCTCCTACGAGCAGTACTTC. Residues: CASSFPIGLAEPSSYEQYF.

The sample holds a few counts of this clonotype. This chain links TRBV7-2 with TRBJ2-7; no reliable D call. Germline V gives CDR1 SGHTA, CDR2 FQGNSA. The CDR3 covers 14 residues. V was cut by 5 bases and J by 2 bases, with 13 bases left in between. DNA of the CDR3: TGTGCCAGCAGCGGGATGGGGAAACCCTACGAGCAGTACTTC. Amino acid sequence: CASSGMGKPYEQYF.

The rearrangement joins TRBV2 to TRBJ1-1; D is unclear. Germline CDR1 and CDR2: SNHLY and FYNNEI. The CDR3 runs 12 residues. V was trimmed by 4 bases and J by 1 base, leaving 4 bases between them. The CDR3 region has the DNA TGTGCCAGCAGTGTAAAGAACACTGAAGCTTTCTTT. It yields the protein CASSVKNTEAFF.

The sample holds a few counts of this clonotype. V and J are TRBV5-1 and TRBJ2-5; 7 nucleotides align to TRBD1. The CDR3 is made up of 17 amino acids. V gave up 4 bases and J gave up 0 bases; unmatched junction bases: 12. Germline V gives CDR1 SGHRS, CDR2 YFSETQ. The CDR3 coding sequence is TGCGCCAGCAGCAGAATTCCGGGACAGCGAAACCAAGAGACCCAGTACTTC. Translating it yields CASSRIPGQRNQETQYF.

V usage is TRBV6-1 and J usage is TRBJ1-1; 9 bases are shared with TRBD1. The CDR3 has 13 residues. J lost 7 bases, V lost 7 bases, and 7 bases had no gene match. CDR1 and CDR2 (germline): MNHNS, SASEGT. As DNA, the CDR3 is TGTGCCAGCAAGGGACAGGGAGGCCTTGAAGCTTTCTTT. Translated: CASKGQGGLEAFF.

A few counts support this clonotype. V usage is TRBV3-1 and J usage is TRBJ2-2, with 14 bases fitting TRBD2. The V gene end was trimmed by 0 bases and the J gene end by 5 bases; junction bases not matched to a gene: 5. The CDR3 runs to 18 residues. Germline assignment: CDR1 LGHDT and CDR2 YNNKEL (reference sequence). CDR3 loop: CASSQDRTSGGTTGELFF. The DNA for the CDR3 is TGTGCCAGCAGCCAAGACCGGACTAGCGGGGGGACTACCGGGGAGCTGTTTTTT.

The J gene is TRBJ2-3, the V gene TRBV28; no definite D call. This CDR3 contains 15 residues. Per the germline V gene, CDR1 is MDHEN and CDR2 is SYDVKM. V was pared by 2 bases and J by 0 bases, with 9 bases between. In DNA, the CDR3 is TGTGCCAGCAGTTTAAATTGGGCTAGCACAGATACGCAGTATTTT. Translating it yields CASSLNWASTDTQYF.

This clonotype occurred a few times. The gene calls are TRBV29-1 and TRBJ2-1, with 9 bases that match TRBD2. This CDR3 region has 15 residues. V lost 7 bases, J lost 9 bases, and 16 bases stayed unmatched. Germline CDR1 SQVTM, CDR2 ANQGSEA. CDR3 residues: CSAGEPSGAPGEQFF. For the CDR3, the DNA is TGCAGCGCTGGGGAGCCTAGCGGGGCCCCGGGTGAGCAGTTCTTC.

This clonotype has a handful of counts. The chain links TRBV3-1 to TRBJ2-1; D is unresolved. Germline CDR1 reads LGHDT; CDR2 reads YNNKEL (reference sequence). This CDR3 is built from 11 residues. The V and J ends lost 6 bases and 6 bases respectively, with 6 bases between them. The DNA for the CDR3 is TGTGCCAGCAGAGGTTTCAATGAGCAGTTCTTC. This codes for CASRGFNEQFF.

The chain is built from TRBV20-1 and TRBJ1-6, with a possible D match to TRBD1 (5 bases). Germline assignment: CDR1 DFQATT and CDR2 SNEGSKA (reference sequence). There are 15 residues in the CDR3. Trimming removed 6 bases at V and 8 bases at J, with 20 bases between. The CDR3 coding sequence is TGCAGTGCCAAGCATGGCAGGGTGACTTATTCACCCCTCCACTTT. Amino acid sequence: CSAKHGRVTYSPLHF.

The chain combines TRBV2 with TRBJ2-7; D gene ambiguous. Germline lookup yields CDR1 SNHLY and CDR2 FYNNEI. Trimming stripped 9 bases from V and 6 bases from J, with 18 bases between. CDR3 size: 13 residues. The CDR3: CASKSTAVSEQYF. The CDR3 DNA reads as TGTGCCAGTAAATCGACCGCAGTCTCCGAGCAGTACTTC.

This clonotype was found a few times. This chain connects TRBV20-1 to TRBJ2-4; possibly TRBD2 for D (5 bases). Germline V gene data show CDR1 as DFQATT and CDR2 as SNEGSKA (reference sequence). Trimming took off 6 bases at V and 0 bases at J, with 12 bases between the two ends. The CDR3 totals 14 residues. The CDR3 here is CSATSGIAKNIQYF. The CDR3 DNA follows: TGCAGTGCCACGAGCGGTATAGCCAAAAACATTCAGTACTTC.

This clonotype was seen a few times. This sequence joins TRBV12-3 or TRBV12-4 and TRBJ1-2, with 8 positions matching TRBD1. CDR3 length: 15 amino acids. Trimming at V came to 2 bases and at J to 8 bases, leaving 10 bases not matched to a gene. The CDR3, as DNA: TGTGCCAGCAGTTTACACGCGACAGGGGTTGGGGGCTACACCTTC. Amino acids: CASSLHATGVGGYTF.

J is TRBJ2-3 and V is TRBV20-1; possible D gene TRBD2, 6 bases. CDR1 and CDR2 from the germline V gene are DFQATT and SNEGSKA (reference sequence). The V end lost 3 bases, the J end lost 1 base, and 11 bases lay between the germline ends. The CDR3 is 14 amino acids. The CDR3 sequence: CSASGGVRTDTQYF. CDR3 nucleotides: TGCAGTGCTAGTGGAGGGGTTCGCACAGATACGCAGTATTTT.

The chain uses TRBV11-2 and TRBJ2-1; 8 positions match TRBD1. The CDR3 loop spans 14 amino acids. The junction had 7 bases not matched to a gene; V was cut back by 8 bases and J by 4 bases. Germline CDR1 is SGHAT and CDR2 is FQNNGV. This CDR3 reads CASETRDRYNEQFF. DNA of the CDR3: TGTGCCAGCGAAACACGGGACAGGTACAATGAGCAGTTCTTC. Looking up the rest from reference TRBV11-2 and TRBJ2-1 gives the full variable domain: EAGVAQSPRYKIIEKRQSVAFWCNPISGHATLYWYQQILGQGPKLLIQFQNNGVVDDSQLPKDRFSAERLKGVDSTLKIQPAKLEDSAVYLCASETRDRYNEQFFGPGTRLTVL.

This clonotype showed up just a few times. V usage is TRBV7-9 and J usage is TRBJ1-4; D not certain. The V and J ends lost 5 bases and 8 bases respectively, with 6 bases between them. This CDR3 comprises 11 residues. The germline gives CDR1 SEHNR, CDR2 FQNEAQ (reference sequence). CDR3 nucleotide sequence: TGTGCCAGCAGCAACACCGAAAAACTGTTTTTT. It encodes CASSNTEKLFF.

The chain combines TRBV6-2 or TRBV6-3 with TRBJ2-5; TRBD2 aligns across 7 bases. Germline values: CDR1 MNHEY, CDR2 SVGEGT. The CDR3 loop spans 15 amino acids. CDR3 sequence: CATRLRLAAQETQYF. The CDR3 region has the DNA TGTGCGACGCGTCTCCGACTAGCAGCTCAAGAGACCCAGTACTTC.

The chain uses TRBV11-2 and TRBJ2-2; 10 nucleotides line up with TRBD2. V dropped 3 bases and J dropped 7; count of bases not matched to a gene: 11. This CDR3 has 17 residues. Germline CDR1 reads SGHAT; CDR2 reads FQNNGV. CDR3: CASSFVLAGLRGGELFF. The CDR3 DNA is TGTGCCAGCAGCTTCGTACTAGCGGGGCTAAGGGGCGGGGAGCTGTTTTTT.